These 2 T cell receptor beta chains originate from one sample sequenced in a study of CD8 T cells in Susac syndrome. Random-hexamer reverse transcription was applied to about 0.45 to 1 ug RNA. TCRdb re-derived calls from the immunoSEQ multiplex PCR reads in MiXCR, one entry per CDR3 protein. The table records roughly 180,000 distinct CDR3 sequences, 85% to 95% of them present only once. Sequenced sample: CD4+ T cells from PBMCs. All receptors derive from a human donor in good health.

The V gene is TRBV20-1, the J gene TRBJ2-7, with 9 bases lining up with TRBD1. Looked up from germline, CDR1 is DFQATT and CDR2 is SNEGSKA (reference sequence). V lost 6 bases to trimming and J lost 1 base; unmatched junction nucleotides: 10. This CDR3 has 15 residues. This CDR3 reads CSAPAGTGISYEQYF. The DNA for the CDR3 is TGCAGTGCCCCTGCTGGGACAGGGATTTCCTACGAGCAGTACTTC.

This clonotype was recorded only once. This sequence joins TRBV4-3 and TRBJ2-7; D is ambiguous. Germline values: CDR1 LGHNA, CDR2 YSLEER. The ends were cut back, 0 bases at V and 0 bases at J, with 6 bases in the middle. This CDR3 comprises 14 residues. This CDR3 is CASSQDPASYEQYF. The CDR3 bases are TGCGCCAGCAGCCAAGACCCAGCCTCCTACGAGCAGTACTTC.